The clone carrying this T cell receptor (beta chain) was seen only a few times. Its cognate antigen is unknown. Individual cDNA molecules were tagged with unique molecular identifiers. TCRdb processed the 5' RACE reads anew with MiXCR; each CDR3 protein has one entry. This sample carries roughly 45,000 distinct CDR3 sequences, roughly 10% of them seen once, and the ten largest clones take over 7.5%. This entry belongs to a study of early T cells in non-severe SARS-CoV-2 infection. Regarding the study as a whole: Private and CD4 specificities were missed by VDJdb matching, which favored anti-spike CD8 responses.

The trim removed 3 bases at V and 2 bases at J, leaving 5 bases unmatched. CDR1 LNHDA and CDR2 SQIVND come from the germline V gene (reference sequence). This CDR3 spans 16 amino acids. The rearrangement uses TRBV19 and TRBJ2-1; 9 bases align to TRBD1. The sequenced material came from whole blood. This TCR was sampled from an adult who was a healthcare worker with PCR-confirmed SARS-CoV-2 infection or an uninfected control (not recorded which). The CDR3 reads CASSIAGQGPYNEQFF. The CDR3 bases are TGTGCCAGTAGTATCGCGGGACAGGGACCCTACAATGAGCAGTTCTTC. The full variable domain, with the rest looked up from reference TRBV19 and TRBJ2-1, is DGGITQSPKYLFRKEGQNVTLSCEQNLNHDAMYWYRQDPGQGLRLIYYSQIVNDFQKGDIAEGYSVSREKKESFPLTVTSAQKNPTAFYLCASSIAGQGPYNEQFFGPGTRLTVL.